One TCR beta chain is described in this entry. The antigen it recognizes is unknown. Base qualities are missing; no much larger clone stands one base away. A FACSAria II was used to sort memory CD4+ T cells, defined as single viable CD3+CD4+CD8-CD45RO+ cells. CMV serostatus was determined with a Roche Elecsys assay detecting serum IgG against CMV pp150, pp28, p38 and p52. After thawing, total CD4+ T cells were enriched by positive selection with CD4 magnetic microbeads. Samples originated from another study that specifically interrogated the CD4+ T cell memory repertoire. Peripheral blood mononuclear cells were isolated and cryopreserved following standard operating procedures; serum was stored at -80 °C. Staining used CD3-PerCP (BW264/56), CD4-APC (RPA-T4), CD45RO-PE (UCHT1) and CD8-Pacific Orange (3B5) antibodies, with Sytox blue excluding non-viable cells. The sample comes from a study of memory CD4+ T cells and cytomegalovirus serostatus (dated by TCRdb to between 2017 and 2020). With regard to the full study: The cohort included around 35 healthy adults from Belgium, of whom 9 were CMV seropositive and approximately 25 were CMV seronegative. CD4+ memory TCRbeta repertoires of a Belgian cohort with known cytomegalovirus serostatus were sequenced in order to replicate a published TCR-based CMV serostatus classifier. The full study reports these points: Of around 150 previously reported CMV-associated TCRbeta sequences, approximately 70 appeared in the CD4+ memory repertoires, each in one to five individuals. For predicting CMV serostatus, the median bootstrapped AUC was about 0.95 using the original framework and about 0.89 using a US-trained random forest. The results were read as suggesting that the CMV-associated TCR signature is, for the most part, present in the CD4+ memory repertoire. Unlike the original study, which covered naive and memory CD4+ and CD8+ populations, the Belgian study sequenced only CD4+CD45RO+ memory cells. The original-framework classifier achieved a median bootstrapped AUC of roughly 0.95 with a 95% CI of 0.76-1.00 on the Belgian cohort.

From cysteine to phenylalanine, the CDR3 is 14 amino acids long. Just CDR3 DNA is preserved here, 42 bases in frame from base 1. Reading the germline V gene (reference sequence) gives CDR1 SGHNT and CDR2 YYREEE. V loses 1 base of germline sequence and J loses 2 bases, and the interval between the two ends is 9 bases. The Quick-DNA Microprep Kit was used to extract genomic DNA from the sorted cells. Amplification of TCRbeta DNA was done with the immunoSEQ hsTCRbeta kit, following the protocol from the manufacturer. An Illumina MiSeq instrument was used to sequence the TCRbeta libraries. In the source study's methods: After out-of-frame sequences were removed, around 2,200,000 distinct TCRbeta sequences remained, averaging around 66,000 per individual. Each individual was scored according to the count of around 160 previously reported CMV-associated TCRbeta sequences and the total productive distinct TCRbeta count. A beta-binomial model was reimplemented in Python, and random forests from scikit-learn, run with default parameters, were trained on data from the US cohort. On the Belgian cohort, classifier performance was reported as the median AUC, along with percentile confidence intervals, across 10,000 bootstrap iterations. Drawn from immuneACCESS, this table holds only the in-frame rearrangements with V and J called that TCRdb kept. Clones are partly lost; checked studies trace under half to an unresolved V gene and leave the rest unexplained. The DNA gave D and trimming, while V, J and clone size come from that table. Present in this sample are about 26,000 clones, about 80% of which were seen just once. 0.68% of the sample is in the top ten clones.

Input material: memory CD4+ T cells from blood. The receptor's source is an adult in good health and CMV-seronegative. The chain joins TRBV5-4 to TRBJ2-5; a tentative D call is TRBD1 (6 bases match). The CDR3 region: CASSLWDTQETQYF. The bases are TGTGCCAGCAGCTTGTGGGACACACAAGAGACCCAGTACTTC.